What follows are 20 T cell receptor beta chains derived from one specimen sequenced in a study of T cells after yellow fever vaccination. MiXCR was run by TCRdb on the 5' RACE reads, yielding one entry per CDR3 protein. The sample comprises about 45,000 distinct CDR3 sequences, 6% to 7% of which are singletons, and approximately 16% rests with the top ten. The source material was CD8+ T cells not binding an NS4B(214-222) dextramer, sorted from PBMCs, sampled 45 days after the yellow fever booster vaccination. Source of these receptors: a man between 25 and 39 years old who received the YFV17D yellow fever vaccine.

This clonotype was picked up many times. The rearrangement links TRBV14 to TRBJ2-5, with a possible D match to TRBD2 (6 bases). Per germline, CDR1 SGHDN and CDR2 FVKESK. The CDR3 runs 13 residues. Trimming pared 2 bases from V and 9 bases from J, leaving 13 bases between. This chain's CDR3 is CASSQYVTGAQYF. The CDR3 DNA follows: TGTGCCAGCAGCCAATACGTTACGGGAGCCCAGTACTTC.

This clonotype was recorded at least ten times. CDR3 bases: TGTGCCAGCAGCAAAGACCGGAGCACAGATACGCAGTATTTT. This gives the protein CASSKDRSTDTQYF. V usage is TRBV21-1 and J usage is TRBJ2-3. TRBV21-1 is classified as a pseudogene. The CDR3 totals 14 residues.

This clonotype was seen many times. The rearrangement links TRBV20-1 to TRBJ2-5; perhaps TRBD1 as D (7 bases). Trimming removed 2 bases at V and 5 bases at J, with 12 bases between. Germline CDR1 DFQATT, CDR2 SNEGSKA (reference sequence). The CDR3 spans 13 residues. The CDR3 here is CSARQGGTETQYF. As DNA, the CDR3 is TGCAGTGCTAGACAGGGGGGCACGGAGACCCAGTACTTC.

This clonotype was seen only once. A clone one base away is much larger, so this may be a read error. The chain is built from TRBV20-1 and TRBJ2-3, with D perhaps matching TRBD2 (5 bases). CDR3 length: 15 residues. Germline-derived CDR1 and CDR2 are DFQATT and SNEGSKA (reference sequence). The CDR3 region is CSAQSSSYNTDTQYF. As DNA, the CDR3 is TGCAGCGCTCAATCGTCTAGCTACAACACAGATACGCAGTATTTT.

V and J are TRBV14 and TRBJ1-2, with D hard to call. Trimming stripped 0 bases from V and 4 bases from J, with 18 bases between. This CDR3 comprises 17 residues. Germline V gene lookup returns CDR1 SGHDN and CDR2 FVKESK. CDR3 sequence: CASSQDRIQPSLYGYTF. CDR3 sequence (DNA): TGTGCCAGCAGCCAAGATAGGATTCAACCATCCCTCTATGGCTACACCTTC. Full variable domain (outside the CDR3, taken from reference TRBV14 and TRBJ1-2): EAGVTQFPSHSVIEKGQTVTLRCDPISGHDNLYWYRRVMGKEIKFLLHFVKESKQDESGMPNNRFLAERTGGTYSTLKVQPAELEDSGVYFCASSQDRIQPSLYGYTFGSGTRLTVV.

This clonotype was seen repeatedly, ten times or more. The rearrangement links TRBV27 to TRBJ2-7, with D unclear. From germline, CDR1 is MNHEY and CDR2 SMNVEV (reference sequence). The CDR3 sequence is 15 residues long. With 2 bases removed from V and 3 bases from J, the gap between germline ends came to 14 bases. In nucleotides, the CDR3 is TGTGCCAGCAGTTTAAAGGTCCCTGGGGACTACGAGCAGTACTTC. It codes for CASSLKVPGDYEQYF.

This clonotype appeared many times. In nucleotides, the CDR3 is TGTGCCAGCAGTGAAATGGCAGGGGCAGAGACCCAGTACTTC. Its protein is CASSEMAGAETQYF. The chain uses TRBV2 and TRBJ2-5, with D perhaps matching TRBD1 (6 bases). This CDR3 comprises 14 residues. V lost 2 bases and J 4 bases, leaving 11 bases between the germline ends. Germline-derived CDR1 and CDR2 are SNHLY and FYNNEI.

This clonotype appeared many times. CDR3 nucleotides: TGTGCCACCAGTGAAACGACAGGGGCGTCCACCGGGGAGCTGTTTTTT. The encoded protein is CATSETTGASTGELFF. The chain links TRBV24-1 to TRBJ2-2, with TRBD1 matching over 8 bases. The CDR3 has 16 amino acids. The germline gives CDR1 KGHDR, CDR2 SFDVKD. Trimming cost V 4 bases and J 4 bases; bases outside gene matches: 7.

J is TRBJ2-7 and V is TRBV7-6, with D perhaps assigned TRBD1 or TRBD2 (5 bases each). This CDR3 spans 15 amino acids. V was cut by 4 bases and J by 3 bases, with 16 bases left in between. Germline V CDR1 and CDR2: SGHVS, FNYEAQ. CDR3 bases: TGTGCCAGCAGCTCCCCCGGGACGGGGCGCTACGAGCAGTACTTC. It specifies CASSSPGTGRYEQYF.

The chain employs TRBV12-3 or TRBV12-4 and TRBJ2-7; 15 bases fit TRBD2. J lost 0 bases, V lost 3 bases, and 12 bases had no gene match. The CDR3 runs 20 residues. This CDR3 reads CASSFLLGLAGGRDSYEQYF. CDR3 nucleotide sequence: TGTGCCAGCAGTTTTCTCCTCGGACTAGCGGGAGGGAGGGACTCCTACGAGCAGTACTTC.

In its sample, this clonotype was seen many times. The CDR3 region is CSASKANTGELFF. The CDR3 nucleotides are TGCAGTGCTAGTAAAGCGAACACCGGGGAGCTGTTTTTT. V is TRBV20-1 and J is TRBJ2-2; D gene ambiguous. The CDR3 length is 13 residues. V was clipped by 3 bases and J by 0 bases, with 5 bases between them. Germline V lookup: CDR1 DFQATT, CDR2 SNEGSKA (reference sequence).

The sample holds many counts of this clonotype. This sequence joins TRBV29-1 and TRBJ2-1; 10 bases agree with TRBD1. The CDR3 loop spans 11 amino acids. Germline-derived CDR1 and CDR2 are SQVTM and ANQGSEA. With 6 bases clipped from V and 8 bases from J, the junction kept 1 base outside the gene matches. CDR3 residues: CSVGTGDEQFF. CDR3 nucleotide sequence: TGCAGCGTAGGGACAGGGGATGAGCAGTTCTTC.

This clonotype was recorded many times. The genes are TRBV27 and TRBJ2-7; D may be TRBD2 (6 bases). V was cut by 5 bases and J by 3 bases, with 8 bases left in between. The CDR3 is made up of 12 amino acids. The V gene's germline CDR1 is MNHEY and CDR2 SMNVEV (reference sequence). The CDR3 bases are TGTGCCAGCAGTCCGGGACTCTACGAGCAGTACTTC. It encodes CASSPGLYEQYF.

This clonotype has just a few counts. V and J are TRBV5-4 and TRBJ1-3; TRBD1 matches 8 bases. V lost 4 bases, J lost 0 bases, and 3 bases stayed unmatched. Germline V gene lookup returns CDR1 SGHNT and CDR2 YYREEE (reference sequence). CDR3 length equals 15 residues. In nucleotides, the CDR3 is TGTGCCAGCAGCCCCGACAGGGGCTCTGGAAACACCATATATTTT. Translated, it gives CASSPDRGSGNTIYF.

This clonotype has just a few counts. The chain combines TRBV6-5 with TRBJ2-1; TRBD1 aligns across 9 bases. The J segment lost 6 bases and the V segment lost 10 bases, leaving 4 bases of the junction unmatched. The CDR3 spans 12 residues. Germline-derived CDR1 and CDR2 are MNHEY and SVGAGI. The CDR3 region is CATQGAVNEQFF. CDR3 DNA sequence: TGTGCCACACAGGGGGCGGTCAATGAGCAGTTCTTC.

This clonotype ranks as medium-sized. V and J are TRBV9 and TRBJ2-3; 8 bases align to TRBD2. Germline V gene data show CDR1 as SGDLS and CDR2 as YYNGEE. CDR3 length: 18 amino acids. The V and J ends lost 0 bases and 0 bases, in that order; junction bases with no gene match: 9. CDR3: CASSVALGASGSTDTQYF. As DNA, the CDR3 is TGTGCCAGCAGCGTAGCTTTGGGTGCTAGCGGGAGCACAGATACGCAGTATTTT.

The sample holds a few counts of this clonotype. CDR3 in amino acids: CASSLGSQETQYF. The DNA of the CDR3 is TGTGCCAGCAGCTTGGGCAGCCAAGAGACCCAGTACTTC. V is TRBV7-3 and J is TRBJ2-5; D uncertain. This CDR3 has 13 amino acids. Trimming stripped 3 bases from V and 1 base from J, with 6 bases between. The germline V gene has CDR1 SGHTA and CDR2 FQGTGA.

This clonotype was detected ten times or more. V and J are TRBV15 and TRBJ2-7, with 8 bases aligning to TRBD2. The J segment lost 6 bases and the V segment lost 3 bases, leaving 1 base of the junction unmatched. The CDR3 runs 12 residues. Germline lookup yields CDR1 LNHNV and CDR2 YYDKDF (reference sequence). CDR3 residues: CATSSGTSEQYF. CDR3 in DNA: TGTGCCACCAGCAGCGGGACTAGCGAGCAGTACTTC.

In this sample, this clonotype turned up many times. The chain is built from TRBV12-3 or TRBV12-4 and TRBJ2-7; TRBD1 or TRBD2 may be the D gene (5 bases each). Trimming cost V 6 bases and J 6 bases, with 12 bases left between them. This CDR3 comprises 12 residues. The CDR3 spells CASSQGPVEQYF. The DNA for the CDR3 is TGTGCCAGCAGCCAGGGACCGGTCGAGCAGTACTTC.

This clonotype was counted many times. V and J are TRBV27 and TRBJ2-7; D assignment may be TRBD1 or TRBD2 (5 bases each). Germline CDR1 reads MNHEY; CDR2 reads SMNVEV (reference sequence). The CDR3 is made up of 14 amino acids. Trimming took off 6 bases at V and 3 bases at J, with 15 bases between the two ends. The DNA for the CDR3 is TGTGCCAGCAGCCTTCGAGGGGAGATCTACGAGCAGTACTTC. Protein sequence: CASSLRGEIYEQYF.